This TCR beta chain was captured by sequencing in a study of T cells after yellow fever vaccination. Study-wide context: Fractions with few cells were prepared using SMART-Seq v4 Ultra Low Input. Study findings and constraints: The study found a weaker secondary response that peaked faster, day 5 versus 15. The CD4 compartment and the CD8 compartment contained a small share of clonotypes in common. Most clones from primary vaccination were detected again post-booster (roughly 96% CD4, roughly 91% CD8).

TCRdb used MiXCR to reprocess the 5' RACE reads, holding one entry per CDR3 protein. The sample lists 500,000 to 650,000 distinct CDR3 sequences, roughly a sixth occurring once. Trimming took 2 bases from V and 3 from J; bases not matched to a gene: 10. The CDR3 loop spans 17 amino acids. Germline-derived CDR1 and CDR2 are SGHRS and YFSETQ. This clonotype was recorded at least ten times. The antigen is unknown. The chain has TRBV5-1 and TRBJ2-1; 8 positions match TRBD2. This clonotype was sampled from a man between 18 and 35 years old who received the YFV17D yellow fever vaccine. Source: PBMCs, taken 4 to 5 days after the first yellow fever vaccination. CDR3 DNA: TGCGCCAGCAGCTTTCGAGATTCGGGGGGGGACTACAATGAGCAGTTCTTC. It codes for CASSFRDSGGDYNEQFF. Together with reference TRBV5-1 and TRBJ2-1, the CDR3 gives the full variable domain: KAGVTQTPRYLIKTRGQQVTLSCSPISGHRSVSWYQQTPGQGLQFLFEYFSETQRNKGNFPGRFSGRQFSNSRSEMNVSTLELGDSALYLCASSFRDSGGDYNEQFFGPGTRLTVL.